Listed below are T cell receptor beta chains from one sample, sequenced in a study of response to subunit inactivated influenza vaccine. TCRdb re-analysed the RT-PCR reads in MiXCR, keeping a single row per CDR3 protein. The repertoire holds some 150,000 distinct CDR3 sequences, about 12% seen once, with roughly 29% in the top ten. Another study also made use of these data, one on T cells expressing NK-cell markers.

This sample comprised CD8+ T cells sorted from PBMCs, obtained 11 to 12 days after vaccination. The receptors derive from a man in his fifties or sixties who received an inactivated influenza vaccine. Each CDR3 is given without its conserved first and last residue.

J: TRBJ2-7
V: TRBV11-2
CDR3: ASSRRGDPTYEQY

J: TRBJ2-1
V: TRBV12-3/TRBV12-4
CDR3: ASRQRAGQYNEQF

J: TRBJ2-7
V: TRBV6-5
CDR3: ASSYSMMGRGEQY

J: TRBJ2-3
V: TRBV6-2/TRBV6-3
CDR3: ASSYSRSTDTQY

J: TRBJ2-3
V: TRBV28
CDR3: ASSFYGGADTQY

J: TRBJ2-7
V: TRBV19
CDR3: ASSILPGSEQY

J: TRBJ2-1
V: TRBV10-1
CDR3: ASSDGNEQF

J: TRBJ2-3
V: TRBV15
CDR3: ATSRVKRETDTQY

J: TRBJ1-2
V: TRBV3-1
CDR3: ASSRHDRGRIYGYT

J: TRBJ2-1
V: TRBV5-6
CDR3: ASSLVPSGAIDEQF

J: TRBJ2-1
V: TRBV7-8
CDR3: ASSLSGVQSYNEQF

J: TRBJ2-1
V: TRBV19
CDR3: ASSILKGDEQF

J: TRBJ2-7
V: TRBV11-2
CDR3: ASSLVGTEAYYEQY